These 29 T cell receptor beta chains share one sample of origin, sequenced in a study of human T cells and chemical hapten exposure. TCRdb passed the RACE reads through MiXCR, listing each CDR3 protein once. The profile shows 85,000 to 90,000 distinct CDR3 sequences, around 9.5% of them singletons. As for time point: pre-sensitization, week 0. This sample's treatment: therapeutic diphenylcyclopropenone sensitization with weekly scalp DPC. The sample in question was whole blood, obtained in connection with sensitization to the hapten diphenylcyclopropenone (DPC). The origin of the receptors is a woman in her forties with alopecia areata. Some clones in this sample may be carry-over from other donors' samples.

This clonotype has ten or more counts. The chain combines TRBV7-8 with TRBJ2-3, with 10 bases that match TRBD2. From germline, CDR1 is SGHVS and CDR2 FQNEAQ. V lost 0 bases, J lost 5 bases, and 11 bases stayed unmatched. There are 18 residues in the CDR3. DNA for the CDR3: TGTGCCAGCAGCTTAGCGAGGAGCGGGGGGGCCCCCGGAGATACGCAGTATTTT. This translates into CASSLARSGGAPGDTQYF.

This clonotype was observed many times. The rearrangement uses TRBV11-2 and TRBJ2-3; TRBD2 is a possible D gene (6 bases). Germline CDR1 is SGHAT and CDR2 is FQNNGV. The CDR3 contains 15 residues. V shed 3 bases and J shed 1 base, with 11 bases lying between them. The DNA for the CDR3 is TGTGCCAGCAGCTTTGGCGGGGCCGGCACAGATACGCAGTATTTT. Protein product: CASSFGGAGTDTQYF.

This clonotype has ten or more counts. V is TRBV6-5 and J is TRBJ1-3, with TRBD1 as a possible D gene (5 bases). Germline lookup yields CDR1 MNHEY and CDR2 SVGAGI. The length of the CDR3 is 15 residues. Trimming stripped 2 bases from V and 0 bases from J, with 8 bases between. The CDR3 reads CASSYGQISGNTIYF. CDR3 sequence (DNA): TGTGCCAGCAGTTACGGACAAATCTCTGGAAACACCATATATTTT.

This clonotype has a count of ten or more. The chain uses TRBV3-1 and TRBJ2-5, with TRBD2 matching over 13 bases. CDR1 and CDR2 (germline): LGHDT, YNNKEL (reference sequence). V was clipped by 4 bases and J by 0 bases; unmatched bases: 5. This CDR3 has 17 residues. The CDR3 region is CASSLTSGGTNQETQYF. DNA for the CDR3: TGTGCCAGCAGCCTGACTAGCGGGGGGACCAACCAAGAGACCCAGTACTTC.

This clonotype came up many times. The gene calls are TRBV29-1 and TRBJ1-5; 7 bases fit TRBD1. After removal of 5 bases from V and 0 bases from J, the junction contained 4 bases not matched to a gene. CDR1 SQVTM and CDR2 ANQGSEA come from the germline V gene. The length of the CDR3 is 14 residues. In nucleotides, the CDR3 is TGCAGCGTTCGGACAGGAAATAGCAATCAGCCCCAGCATTTT. Its translation: CSVRTGNSNQPQHF.

This clonotype came up many times. This rearrangement joins TRBV3-1 to TRBJ1-1; D is unclear. V was clipped by 1 base and J by 4 bases, with 10 bases between them. This CDR3 is 14 amino acids long. CDR1 LGHDT and CDR2 YNNKEL come from the germline V gene (reference sequence). CDR3 residues: CASSQGGLGTEAFF. CDR3 bases: TGTGCCAGCAGCCAAGGAGGGCTGGGCACTGAAGCTTTCTTT.

V and J are TRBV21-1 and TRBJ1-5; the tabulated D call, TRBD1, remains unverified against the DNA. TRBV21-1 represents a pseudogene. The CDR3 runs 19 residues. The CDR3 loop is CASSKEGTGSPCSNQPQHF. The CDR3 DNA follows: TGTGCCAGCAGCAAAGAAGGGACAGGGTCCCCGTGTAGCAATCAGCCCCAGCATTTT.

This clonotype was picked up many times. The chain employs TRBV7-8 and TRBJ2-1; possible D gene TRBD2, 6 bases. In germline, CDR1 is SGHVS, CDR2 FQNEAQ. V was cut by 4 bases and J by 3 bases, with 16 bases left in between. This CDR3 is 16 amino acids long. This CDR3 is CASSSLGGPRYNEQFF. CDR3 coding DNA: TGTGCCAGCAGCTCACTAGGAGGGCCCCGCTACAATGAGCAGTTCTTC.

Many counts were recorded for this clonotype. The chain employs TRBV18 and TRBJ1-1; D not resolved. The germline V gene has CDR1 KGHSH and CDR2 LQKENI. Deletions cut 2 bases from V and 5 bases from J, with 12 bases between. This CDR3 region has 14 residues. The DNA of the CDR3 is TGTGCCAGCTCACCAGGGGTTTCGGGTACTGAAGCTTTCTTT. It specifies CASSPGVSGTEAFF.

V usage is TRBV6-2 or TRBV6-3 and J usage is TRBJ2-4; D may be TRBD1 (6 bases). Germline V lookup: CDR1 MNHEY, CDR2 SVGEGT. CDR3 length: 15 amino acids. Trimming left V 6 bases short and J 1 base short, with 13 bases between. CDR3 DNA sequence: TGTGCCAGCAGCCCATTCAGGGGCGCCAAAAACATTCAGTACTTC. Translation: CASSPFRGAKNIQYF.

The CDR3 loop reads CASSRVSKLLSGANVLTF. The CDR3 DNA sequence: TGTGCCAGCAGCCGGGTCTCCAAGCTCCTCTCTGGGGCCAACGTCCTGACTTTC. The J gene is TRBJ2-6, the V gene TRBV5-6, with unresolved D. Germline CDR1 and CDR2: SGHDT and YYEEEE. V lost 4 bases and J lost 0, with 17 bases in between. The CDR3 extends over 18 amino acids.

J is TRBJ1-1 and V is TRBV6-1; the D gene is possibly TRBD1 (5 bases). V was clipped by 2 bases and J by 2 bases, with 12 bases between them. CDR3 size: 15 residues. Germline loops: CDR1 MNHNS, CDR2 SASEGT. The CDR3 loop is CASSELGGDNTEAFF. The CDR3 nucleotides are TGTGCCAGCAGTGAACTAGGAGGGGACAACACTGAAGCTTTCTTT.

This clonotype was observed a handful of times. The chain combines TRBV6-1 with TRBJ2-7; 7 nucleotides agree with TRBD1. This CDR3 is built from 16 residues. J gave up 2 bases and V 4 bases, and 11 bases lay outside the gene matches. CDR1 is MNHNS, CDR2 SASEGT, per germline. The CDR3 DNA sequence: TGTGCCAGCAGTGGCTTTCCTGACAGGGCCCCCTACGAGCAGTACTTC. Its protein is CASSGFPDRAPYEQYF.

This clonotype appeared a few times. The chain has TRBV11-2 and TRBJ1-2; possibly TRBD1 for D (5 bases). Trimming stripped 1 base from V and 8 bases from J, with 14 bases between. This CDR3 contains 14 residues. Germline values: CDR1 SGHAT, CDR2 FQNNGV. The CDR3 is CASSLGQGFAGYTF. CDR3 coding DNA: TGTGCCAGCAGCTTAGGGCAGGGTTTTGCCGGCTACACCTTC.

The genes are TRBV2 and TRBJ1-5, with D uncertain. CDR1 and CDR2 from the germline V gene are SNHLY and FYNNEI. The CDR3 length is 14 residues. Trimming stripped 0 bases from V and 5 bases from J, with 8 bases between. The DNA for the CDR3 is TGTGCCAGCAGTGAAGCGCCAGGCCATCAGCCCCAGCATTTT. Its protein is CASSEAPGHQPQHF.

The rearrangement links TRBV27 to TRBJ1-1; D uncertain. Germline V lookup: CDR1 MNHEY, CDR2 SMNVEV (reference sequence). This CDR3 has 13 residues. With 8 bases removed from V and 0 bases from J, the gap between germline ends came to 10 bases. The CDR3 reads CASQRFVNTEAFF. CDR3 DNA: TGTGCCAGCCAACGATTCGTGAACACTGAAGCTTTCTTT.

The chain carries TRBV7-2 and TRBJ1-6, with unresolved D. V lost 3 bases and J 8 bases, leaving 20 bases between the germline ends. CDR3 length: 17 amino acids. CDR1 and CDR2 from the germline V gene are SGHTA and FQGNSA. The CDR3 DNA sequence: TGTGCCAGCAGCTTCCTCAGCGGGCAGGTTAGGGATTCACCCCTCCACTTT. Its protein product is CASSFLSGQVRDSPLHF.

This clonotype was picked up a small number of times. This chain joins TRBV4-1 and TRBJ2-1, with D hard to call. Trimming stripped 0 bases from V and 7 bases from J, with 4 bases between. The germline V gene has CDR1 MGHRA and CDR2 YSYEKL. This CDR3 spans 12 amino acids. CDR3 protein: CASSQEWNEQFF. As DNA, the CDR3 is TGCGCCAGCAGCCAAGAGTGGAATGAGCAGTTCTTC.

This clonotype was seen more than once but under ten times. The chain couples TRBV7-2 to TRBJ2-3; D call uncertain. Per the germline V gene, CDR1 is SGHTA and CDR2 is FQGNSA. This CDR3 region has 12 residues. Trimming pared 7 bases from V and 7 bases from J, leaving 12 bases between. CDR3 DNA sequence: TGTGCCAGCATGCCTGGCGAATATACGCAGTATTTT. It is translated as CASMPGEYTQYF.

The genes are TRBV30 and TRBJ2-3, with D possibly being TRBD1 (6 bases). This CDR3 is 16 amino acids long. Trimming removed 4 bases at V and 8 bases at J, with 25 bases between. Looked up from germline, CDR1 is GTSNPN and CDR2 is SVGIG (reference sequence). The CDR3 coding sequence is TGTGCCTGGACCAAGCCGGGACACCAAAGCTCAGTTACGCAGTATTTT. Protein sequence: CAWTKPGHQSSVTQYF. Filled out from reference TRBV30 and TRBJ2-3, the complete variable domain reads SQTIHQWPATLVQPVGSPLSLECTVEGTSNPNLYWYRQAAGRGLQLLFYSVGIGQISSEVPQNLSASRPQDRQFILSSKKLLLSDSGFYLCAWTKPGHQSSVTQYFGPGTRLTVL.

This clonotype was counted only a few times. The chain recombines TRBV6-2 or TRBV6-3 with TRBJ2-1; 9 bases agree with TRBD2. Germline V gives CDR1 MNHEY, CDR2 SVGEGT. The CDR3 runs to 13 residues. Trimming at V came to 5 bases and at J to 9 bases, leaving 5 bases not matched to a gene. The CDR3 nucleotides are TGTGCCAGCAGTCCCCGGGGACTAGCTGAGCAGTTCTTC. Amino acid sequence: CASSPRGLAEQFF.

Ten or more counts support this clonotype. V and J are TRBV28 and TRBJ1-1; D perhaps matches TRBD1 (6 bases). The CDR3 runs 16 residues. V gave up 1 base and J gave up 4 bases, with 16 bases separating them. CDR1 and CDR2 (germline): MDHEN, SYDVKM. The chain's CDR3 is CASSLSAGVSTTEAFF. CDR3 in DNA: TGTGCCAGCAGTTTATCAGCAGGGGTTTCGACCACTGAAGCTTTCTTT.

This clonotype was recorded at least ten times. The V call is TRBV20-1, the J call TRBJ2-5; TRBD2 matches at 7 bases. V lost 3 bases, J lost 6 bases, and 10 bases stayed unmatched. The germline CDR1 and CDR2 sequences are DFQATT and SNEGSKA (reference sequence). The CDR3 length is 14 residues. Written as DNA, the CDR3 is TGCAGTGCTAGGTTGTCGGGGGGAATGCAGACCCAGTACTTC. It codes for CSARLSGGMQTQYF.

The chain recombines TRBV14 with TRBJ2-7; D gene ambiguous. V lost 5 bases and J 4 bases, leaving 12 bases between the germline ends. The CDR3 length is 13 residues. The germline V gene has CDR1 SGHDN and CDR2 FVKESK. CDR3 protein: CASSIGRPYEQYF. CDR3 bases: TGTGCCAGCAGCATAGGACGACCTTACGAGCAGTACTTC.

V is TRBV7-9 and J is TRBJ2-3, with unresolved D. Per the germline V gene, CDR1 is SEHNR and CDR2 is FQNEAQ (reference sequence). CDR3 length: 13 residues. V was clipped by 0 bases and J by 4 bases, with 5 bases between them. Written as DNA, the CDR3 is TGTGCCAGCAGCTTAGCGGGCCCAGATACGCAGTATTTT. It is translated as CASSLAGPDTQYF.

This clonotype was recorded at least ten times. V and J are TRBV19 and TRBJ1-2; TRBD1 matches at 7 bases. Trimming at V came to 4 bases and at J to 8 bases, leaving 10 bases not matched to a gene. This CDR3 has 14 amino acids. The germline gives CDR1 LNHDA, CDR2 SQIVND (reference sequence). In DNA form, the CDR3 reads TGTGCCAGTAGTACCCGGGACAGCGCCAAGGGCTACACCTTC. Protein product: CASSTRDSAKGYTF.

At least ten counts were recorded for this clonotype. The chain combines TRBV6-2 or TRBV6-3 with TRBJ2-1; 7 positions agree with TRBD1. The ends lost 6 bases at V and 4 bases at J; junction bases unmatched: 3. Germline-derived CDR1 and CDR2 are MNHEY and SVGEGT. The CDR3 runs to 13 residues. CDR3 residues: CASSGDSYNEQFF. The DNA of the CDR3 is TGTGCCAGCAGCGGGGACAGTTACAATGAGCAGTTCTTC.

This clonotype was recorded a few times. In DNA form, the CDR3 reads TGTGCCAGTTCCTCAGGGATGGGTGGCTACACCTTC. Translating it yields CASSSGMGGYTF. The chain uses TRBV19 and TRBJ1-2; tentative D call: TRBD1 (5 bases). V lost 8 bases to trimming and J lost 7 bases, with 14 bases between them. Germline assignment: CDR1 LNHDA and CDR2 SQIVND (reference sequence). The CDR3 has 12 residues.

V and J are TRBV29-1 and TRBJ2-7; 8 bases agree with TRBD1. Germline V gene data show CDR1 as SQVTM and CDR2 as ANQGSEA. This CDR3 region has 12 residues. V shed 7 bases, J shed 7 bases, and the junction held 9 bases outside the gene matches. CDR3 in DNA: TGCAGCGGTGCCGGACAGGGTGTTGAGCAGTACTTC. Encoded protein: CSGAGQGVEQYF.